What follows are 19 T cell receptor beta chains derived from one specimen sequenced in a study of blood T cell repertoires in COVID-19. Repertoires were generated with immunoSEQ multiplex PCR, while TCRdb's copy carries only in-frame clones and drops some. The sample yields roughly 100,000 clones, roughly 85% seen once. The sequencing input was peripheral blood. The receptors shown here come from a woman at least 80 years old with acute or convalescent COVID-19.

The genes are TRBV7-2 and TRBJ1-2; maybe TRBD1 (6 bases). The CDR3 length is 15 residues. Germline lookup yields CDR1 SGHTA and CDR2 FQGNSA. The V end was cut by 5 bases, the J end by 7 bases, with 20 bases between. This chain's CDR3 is CASSLGNRVVSGYTF. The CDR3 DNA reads TGTGCCAGCAGCCTCGGGAACAGGGTAGTCTCTGGCTACACCTTC.

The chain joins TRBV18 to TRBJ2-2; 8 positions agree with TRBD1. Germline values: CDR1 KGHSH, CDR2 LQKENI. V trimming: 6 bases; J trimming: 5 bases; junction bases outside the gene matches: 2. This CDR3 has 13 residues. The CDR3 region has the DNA TGTGCCAGCTCGACAGGGGAAACCGGGGAGCTGTTTTTT. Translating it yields CASSTGETGELFF.

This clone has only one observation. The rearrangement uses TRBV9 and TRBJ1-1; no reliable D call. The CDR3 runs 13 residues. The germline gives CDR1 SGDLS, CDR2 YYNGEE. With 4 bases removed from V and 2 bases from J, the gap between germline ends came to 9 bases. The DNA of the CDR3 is TGTGCCAGCAGCCCCGGGTTCAACACTGAAGCTTTCTTT. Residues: CASSPGFNTEAFF.

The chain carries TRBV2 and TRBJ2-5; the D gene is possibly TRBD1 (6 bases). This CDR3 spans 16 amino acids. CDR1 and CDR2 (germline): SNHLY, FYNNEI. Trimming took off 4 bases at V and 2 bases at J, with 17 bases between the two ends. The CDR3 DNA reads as TGTGCCAGCAGTGCCATGGGGGCTCTACAACAAGAGACCCAGTACTTC. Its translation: CASSAMGALQQETQYF.

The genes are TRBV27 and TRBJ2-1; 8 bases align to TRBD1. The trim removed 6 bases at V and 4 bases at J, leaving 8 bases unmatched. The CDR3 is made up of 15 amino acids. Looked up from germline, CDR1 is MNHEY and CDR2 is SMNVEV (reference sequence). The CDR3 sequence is CASSAGQGPYNEQFF. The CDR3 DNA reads TGTGCCAGCAGCGCTGGACAGGGCCCATACAATGAGCAGTTCTTC.

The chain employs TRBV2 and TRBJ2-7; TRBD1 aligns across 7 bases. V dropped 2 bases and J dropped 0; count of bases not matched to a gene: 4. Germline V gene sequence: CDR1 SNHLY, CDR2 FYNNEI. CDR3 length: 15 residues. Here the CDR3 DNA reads TGTGCCAGCAGTGAACCGGGACAGCCCTCCTACGAGCAGTACTTC. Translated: CASSEPGQPSYEQYF.

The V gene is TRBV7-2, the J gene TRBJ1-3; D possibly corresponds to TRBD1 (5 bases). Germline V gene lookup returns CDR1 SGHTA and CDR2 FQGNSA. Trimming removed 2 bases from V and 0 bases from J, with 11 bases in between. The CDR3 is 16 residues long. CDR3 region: CASSLQGISSGNTIYF. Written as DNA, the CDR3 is TGTGCCAGCAGCTTACAGGGCATTAGCTCTGGAAACACCATATATTTT.

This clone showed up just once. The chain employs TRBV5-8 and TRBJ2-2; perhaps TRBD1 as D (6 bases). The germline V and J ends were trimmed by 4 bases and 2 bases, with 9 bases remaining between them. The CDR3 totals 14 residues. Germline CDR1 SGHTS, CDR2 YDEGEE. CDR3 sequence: CASSPGTNTGELFF. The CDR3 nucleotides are TGTGCCAGCAGCCCCGGGACAAACACCGGGGAGCTGTTTTTT.

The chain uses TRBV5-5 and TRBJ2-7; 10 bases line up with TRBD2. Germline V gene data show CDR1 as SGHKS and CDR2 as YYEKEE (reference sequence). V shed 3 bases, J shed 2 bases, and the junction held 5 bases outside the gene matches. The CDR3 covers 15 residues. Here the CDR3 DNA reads TGTGCCAGCAGCTCGGGCCTAGCGGGAGCCTACGAGCAGTACTTC. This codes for CASSSGLAGAYEQYF.

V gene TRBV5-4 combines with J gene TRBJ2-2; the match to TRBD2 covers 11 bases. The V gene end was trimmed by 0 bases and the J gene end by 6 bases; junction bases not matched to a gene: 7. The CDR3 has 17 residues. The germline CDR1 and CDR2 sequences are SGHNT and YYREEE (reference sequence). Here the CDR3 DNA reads TGTGCCAGCAGCTTGGAACTAGCGGGAGCCAGGGCCGGGGAGCTGTTTTTT. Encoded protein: CASSLELAGARAGELFF.

DNA of the CDR3: TGTGCCAGCAGCTTGGACAGGGGGAGCCAAGAGACCCAGTACTTC. Its translation: CASSLDRGSQETQYF. This rearrangement joins TRBV5-4 to TRBJ2-5, with 8 bases fitting TRBD1. The germline CDR1 and CDR2 sequences are SGHNT and YYREEE (reference sequence). The CDR3 has 15 residues. V lost 0 bases, J lost 1 base, and 2 bases stayed unmatched.

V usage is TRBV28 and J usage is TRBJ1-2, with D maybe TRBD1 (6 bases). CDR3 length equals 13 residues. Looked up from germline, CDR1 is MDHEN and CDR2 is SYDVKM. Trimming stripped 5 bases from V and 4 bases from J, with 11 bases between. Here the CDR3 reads CASSPAGAYGYTF. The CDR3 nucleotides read TGTGCCAGCAGTCCCGCGGGGGCCTATGGCTACACCTTC.

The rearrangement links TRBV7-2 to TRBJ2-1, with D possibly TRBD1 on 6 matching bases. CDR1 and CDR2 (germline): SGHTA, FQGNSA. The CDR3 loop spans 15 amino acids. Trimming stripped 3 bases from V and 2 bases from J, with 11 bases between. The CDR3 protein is CASSLTGFAYNEQFF. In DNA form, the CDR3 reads TGTGCCAGCAGCTTGACAGGTTTTGCCTACAATGAGCAGTTCTTC.

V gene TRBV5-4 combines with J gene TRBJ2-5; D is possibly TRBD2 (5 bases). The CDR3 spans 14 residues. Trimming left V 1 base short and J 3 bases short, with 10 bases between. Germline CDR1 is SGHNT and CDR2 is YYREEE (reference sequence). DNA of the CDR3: TGTGCCAGCAGCTTGTCTAGCAGTAAAGAGACCCAGTACTTC. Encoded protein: CASSLSSSKETQYF.

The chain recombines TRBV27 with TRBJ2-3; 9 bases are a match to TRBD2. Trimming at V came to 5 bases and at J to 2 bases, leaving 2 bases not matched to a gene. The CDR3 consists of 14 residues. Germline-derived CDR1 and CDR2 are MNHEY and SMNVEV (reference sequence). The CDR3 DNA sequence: TGTGCCAGCAGTCTGGGACTAGCCACAGATACGCAGTATTTT. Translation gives CASSLGLATDTQYF.

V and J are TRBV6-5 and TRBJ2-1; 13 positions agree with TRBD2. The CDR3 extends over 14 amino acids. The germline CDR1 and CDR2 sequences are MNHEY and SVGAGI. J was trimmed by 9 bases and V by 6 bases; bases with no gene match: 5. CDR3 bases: TGTGCCAGCAGAATAGGACTAGCGGGAGCTGAGCAGTTCTTC. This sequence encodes CASRIGLAGAEQFF.

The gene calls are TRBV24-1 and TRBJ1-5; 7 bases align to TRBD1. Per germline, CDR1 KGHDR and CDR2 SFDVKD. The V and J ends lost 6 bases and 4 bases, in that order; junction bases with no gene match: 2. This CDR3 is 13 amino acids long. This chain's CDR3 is CATSRQGNQPQHF. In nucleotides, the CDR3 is TGTGCCACCAGTAGACAGGGTAATCAGCCCCAGCATTTT.

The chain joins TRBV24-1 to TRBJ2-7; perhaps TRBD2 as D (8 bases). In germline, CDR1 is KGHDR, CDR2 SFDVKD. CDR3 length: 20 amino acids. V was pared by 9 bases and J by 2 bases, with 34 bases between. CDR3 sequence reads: CATPHLTGQSTSGATYEQYV. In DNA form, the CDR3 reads TGTGCCACCCCTCATCTTACGGGACAGTCAACTAGCGGTGCTACCTACGAGCAGTACGTC.

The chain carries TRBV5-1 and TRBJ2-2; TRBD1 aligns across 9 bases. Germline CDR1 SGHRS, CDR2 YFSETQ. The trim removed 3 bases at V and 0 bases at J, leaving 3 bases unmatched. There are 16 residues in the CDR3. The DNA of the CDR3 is TGCGCCAGCAGCTATCGGACAGGGGCGAACACCGGGGAGCTGTTTTTT. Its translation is CASSYRTGANTGELFF.